This is a list of T cell receptor beta chains from one sample in a study of T-cell reconstitution after alpha-beta-depleted transplantation in children. TCRdb itself ran the PCR reads through MiXCR, one entry per CDR3 protein. The sample yields fewer than 550,000 distinct CDR3 sequences, approximately 11% seen once. Sample: PBMCs from the stem cell graft donor, taken from the stem cell graft. The receptors stem from a human donor who donated a stem cell graft to a child with acute myeloid leukemia. CDR3s include the opening cysteine and the closing phenylalanine or tryptophan. The size entry is marked missing in some rows and otherwise reads once, few, many or a size class.

clone_size | v_call | cdr3_aa
few | TRBV20-1 | CSASRPTSGNTIYF
many | TRBV5-1 | CASSSRTSGGTTDTQYF
- | TRBV6-5 | CASSWEGADRSPLHF
- | TRBV14 | CASSQAGRDEQFF
many | TRBV7-2 | CASSPTSGGAGEQFF
few | TRBV7-2 | CASSLRGYKQGNIQYF
- | TRBV7-8 | CASSLADGQGARSNQPQHF
- | TRBV7-2 | CASSLLVLAGYEQFF
few | TRBV4-2 | CASSQDRGKTPLHF
- | TRBV7-2 | CASSLVQGENYEQYF
- | TRBV29-1 | CSVWTTGSPLHF
few | TRBV11-2 | CASSLGTSGTLFEETQYF
few | TRBV7-8 | CASTLARGYEQYF
few | TRBV29-1 | CSDRNYNEQFF
many | TRBV6-4 | CASSPGTGGFYGYTF
few | TRBV9 | CASSVDASYNSPLHF
- | TRBV29-1 | CSVWQGASYEQFF
few | TRBV20-1 | CSASGGHGYTF
- | TRBV7-2 | CASSQPLVGTAMAF
- | TRBV5-1 | CASSAGTGKERNYGYTF
- | TRBV24-1 | CATSDTRTGTDTQYF
few | TRBV12-3/TRBV12-4 | CASSLNLAGRTDTQYF
- | TRBV7-8 | CASSLHGTGTEAFF
few | TRBV24-1 | CATSDPRTGLQETQYF
few | TRBV18 | CASSPTPSGSRETQYF
few | TRBV7-2 | CASSTTYEQFF
- | TRBV30 | CAWSPTSSQETQYF
many | TRBV27 | CASSNNEQFF
few | TRBV3-1 | CASSQTMDTQYF
many | TRBV6-6 | CASSYTEAFF
many | TRBV7-2 | CASSLVGGWGNEQFF